The clone carrying this TCR beta chain was detected only once. The sample belongs to a study of blood T cell repertoires in COVID-19. The authors' processing: From reference gene primer amplification, estimates of nucleated cell counts were derived. Only in-frame clones appear in the TCRdb table, and some are missing; sequencing was by immunoSEQ multiplex PCR. From that table come the V and J calls and clone size; the DNA was used to work out D and trimming. The sample has about 200,000 clones; about 88% are singletons. The germline CDR1 and CDR2 sequences are KGHSH and LQKENI. V lost 0 bases and J lost 7; bases outside the gene matches: 4. The CDR3 consists of 15 residues.

This chain uses TRBV18 with TRBJ1-2; TRBD1 aligns across 11 bases. This clonotype was obtained from a woman between 50 and 59 years old with COVID-19, enrolled during active disease. Material for sequencing was peripheral blood. Written as DNA, the CDR3 is TGTGCCAGCTCACCACCTGGACAGGGGGCGGCTGGCTACACCTTC. It specifies CASSPPGQGAAGYTF.